The source of this TCR beta chain is a study of T cells after yellow fever vaccination. Trimming took 2 bases from V and 1 from J, leaving 8 bases between them. CDR1 and CDR2 from the germline V gene are SEHNR and FQNEAQ (reference sequence). The CDR3 contains 14 residues. This clonotype appeared a few times. Its target is unknown. Study-wide points: Secondary responses were weaker yet peaked faster, day 5 versus 15.

The 5'RACE template-switching step produced TCR cDNA and added a universal primer site and UMIs. MiXCR, applied by TCRdb to the 5' RACE reads, yields one record per CDR3 protein. This table has roughly 170,000 distinct CDR3 sequences, 7% to 10% appearing once. Sequencing was performed on CD8+ T cells sorted from PBMCs, taken 45 days after the yellow fever booster vaccination. The origin of this receptor is a man aged 18 to 35 who received the YFV17D yellow fever vaccine. The V call is TRBV7-9, the J call TRBJ2-5; D might be TRBD1 (5 bases). DNA for the CDR3: TGTGCCAGCAGCTTACGCCAGGGCCAAGAGACCCAGTACTTC. Its protein is CASSLRQGQETQYF.